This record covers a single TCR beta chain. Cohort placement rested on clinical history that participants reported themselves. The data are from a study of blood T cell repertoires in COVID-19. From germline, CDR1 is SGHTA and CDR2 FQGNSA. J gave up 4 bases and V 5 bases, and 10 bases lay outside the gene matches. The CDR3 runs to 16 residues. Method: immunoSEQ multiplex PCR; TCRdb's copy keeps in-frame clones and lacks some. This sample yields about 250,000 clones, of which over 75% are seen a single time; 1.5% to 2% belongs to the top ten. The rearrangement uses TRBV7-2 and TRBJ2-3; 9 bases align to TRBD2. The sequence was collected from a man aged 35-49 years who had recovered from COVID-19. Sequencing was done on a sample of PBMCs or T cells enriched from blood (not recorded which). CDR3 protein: CASSPVLAGQADTQYF. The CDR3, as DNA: TGTGCCAGCAGCCCCGTCCTAGCGGGGCAAGCAGATACGCAGTATTTT.